The T cell receptor beta chain described here comes from a study of OX40 agonist ivuxolimab in advanced cancers. Study context: The study treated patients with ivuxolimab, an agonistic anti-OX40 (CD134) antibody. General observations from the study: CD8+ T cells (on average) carried more expanded clones than CD4+ T cells.

On this clone: Its antigen is unknown.

Method: immunoSEQ multiplex PCR; TCRdb's copy keeps in-frame clones and lacks some. Among nearly 50,000 clones listed, over 85% were seen once. Any history of autoimmune disease or systemic immunosuppression disqualified patients. The timepoints at which blood was sampled were baseline, cycle 4 day 1, and cycle 7 day 1. Source: CD4+ or CD8+ T cells sorted from blood, taken in a trial of the OX40 agonist ivuxolimab. This TCR derives from an adult with an advanced solid tumor such as melanoma, head and neck, liver or kidney cancer.

The CDR3 spells CASSFANEKLFF. CDR3 DNA sequence: TGTGCCAGCAGTTTTGCTAATGAAAAACTGTTTTTT. V gene TRBV28 combines with J gene TRBJ1-4; D ambiguous. This CDR3 comprises 12 residues. Germline-derived CDR1 and CDR2 are MDHEN and SYDVKM. The V and J ends lost 3 bases and 3 bases respectively, with 2 bases between them.